The 5 T cell receptor beta chains below come from one sample, sequenced in a study of graft-versus-host responses after intestinal transplantation. The table came from immunoSEQ multiplex PCR; TCRdb's copy has only in-frame clones and leaves some out. The sample consists of some 18,000 clones, more than 80% of them appearing once. The specimen was PBMCs, collected 350 to 400 days after transplant. Receptor source: a human patient who received an intestinal transplant, so some T cells may come from the graft donor.

The chain carries TRBV4-1 and TRBJ2-7, with D possibly being TRBD1 (5 bases). The CDR3 runs to 15 residues. The germline V gene has CDR1 MGHRA and CDR2 YSYEKL. Trimming pared 0 bases from V and 2 bases from J, leaving 11 bases between. The CDR3 here is CASSQEVDSTYEQYF. For the CDR3, the DNA is TGCGCCAGCAGCCAAGAAGTAGACAGTACCTACGAGCAGTACTTC.

The chain links TRBV6-5 to TRBJ1-5; D gene unclear. CDR1 is MNHEY and CDR2 is SVGAGI in the germline V gene. Trimming cost V 7 bases and J 0 bases, with 10 bases left between them. This CDR3 has 14 residues. The CDR3 DNA is TGTGCCAGCAAAACCGGACTTAGCAATCAGCCCCAGCATTTT. This gives the protein CASKTGLSNQPQHF.

The rearrangement uses TRBV10-3 and TRBJ2-1; either TRBD1 or TRBD2 may supply D (5 bases each). The V and J ends lost 0 bases and 1 base respectively, with 10 bases between them. CDR3 length: 16 residues. Germline V gene lookup returns CDR1 ENHRY and CDR2 SYGVKD. The CDR3 reads CAISESWGPSYNEQFF. The CDR3 DNA is TGTGCCATCAGTGAGTCGTGGGGACCGTCCTACAATGAGCAGTTCTTC.

The V and J genes are TRBV29-1 and TRBJ2-5; TRBD1 might be the D (8 bases). V was trimmed by 7 bases and J by 11 bases, leaving 23 bases between them. The CDR3 is made up of 13 amino acids. Germline V CDR1 and CDR2: SQVTM, ANQGSEA. The CDR3 here is CSAWGQGAGEQYF. The CDR3 nucleotides are TGCAGCGCCTGGGGGCAGGGGGCGGGAGAGCAGTACTTC.

This chain uses TRBV6-5 with TRBJ1-2; 8 bases match TRBD1. Germline assignment: CDR1 MNHEY and CDR2 SVGAGI. The CDR3 extends over 13 amino acids. V trimming: 2 bases; J trimming: 6 bases; junction bases outside the gene matches: 2. Here the CDR3 DNA reads TGTGCCAGCAGTTACCAGGACAGGGATGGCTACACCTTC. Protein: CASSYQDRDGYTF.